The present TCR beta chain was sequenced within a study of PD-1 blockade in classical Hodgkin lymphoma. Overall study context: Intravenous delivery of nivolumab at 3 mg/kg to patients occurred every 2 weeks.

Using immunoSEQ multiplex PCR, the repertoire was profiled, and TCRdb retains in-frame clones only, with some absent. The sample holds tens of thousands of clones, about 90% seen once. In regard to this clone: Its antigen is still unknown.

There are 14 residues in the CDR3. Germline-derived CDR1 and CDR2 are ENHRY and SYGVKD. Trimming cost V 11 bases and J 4 bases, with 20 bases left between them. Time point specified: cycle 4 day 1 (C4D1), after more than five weeks of nivolumab. Each and every patient relapsed after autologous stem cell transplantation, and patients got differing brentuximab vedotin exposure. Best responses fell into complete response, partial response or progressive disease. Broader study findings: Reasons behind the repertoire differences stay unclear, perhaps disease activity or earlier therapy.

The clonotype originates from a human donor with classical Hodgkin lymphoma. V gene TRBV10-3 combines with J gene TRBJ1-2; maybe TRBD1 (5 bases). Material: peripheral blood mononuclear cells (PBMCs), obtained before the fourth cycle of nivolumab. CDR3 amino acids: CAAHPAGSAYGYTF. DNA for the CDR3: TGTGCCGCCCACCCGGCAGGGTCGGCCTATGGCTACACCTTC.